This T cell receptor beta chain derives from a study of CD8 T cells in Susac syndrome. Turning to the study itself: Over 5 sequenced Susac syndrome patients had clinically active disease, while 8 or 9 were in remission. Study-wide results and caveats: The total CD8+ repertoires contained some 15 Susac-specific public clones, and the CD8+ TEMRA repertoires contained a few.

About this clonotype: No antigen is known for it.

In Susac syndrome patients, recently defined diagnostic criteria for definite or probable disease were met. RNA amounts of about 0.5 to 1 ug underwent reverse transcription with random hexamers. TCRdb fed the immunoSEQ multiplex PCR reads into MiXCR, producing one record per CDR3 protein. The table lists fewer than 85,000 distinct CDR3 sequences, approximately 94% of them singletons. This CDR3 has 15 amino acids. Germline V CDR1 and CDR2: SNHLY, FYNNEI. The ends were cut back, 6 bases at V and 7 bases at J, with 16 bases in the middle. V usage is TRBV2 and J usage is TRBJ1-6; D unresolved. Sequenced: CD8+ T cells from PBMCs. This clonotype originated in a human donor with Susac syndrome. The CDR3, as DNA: TGTGCCAGCAGAGGGCTGGACCGATCAAATTCACCCCTCCACTTT. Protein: CASRGLDRSNSPLHF.